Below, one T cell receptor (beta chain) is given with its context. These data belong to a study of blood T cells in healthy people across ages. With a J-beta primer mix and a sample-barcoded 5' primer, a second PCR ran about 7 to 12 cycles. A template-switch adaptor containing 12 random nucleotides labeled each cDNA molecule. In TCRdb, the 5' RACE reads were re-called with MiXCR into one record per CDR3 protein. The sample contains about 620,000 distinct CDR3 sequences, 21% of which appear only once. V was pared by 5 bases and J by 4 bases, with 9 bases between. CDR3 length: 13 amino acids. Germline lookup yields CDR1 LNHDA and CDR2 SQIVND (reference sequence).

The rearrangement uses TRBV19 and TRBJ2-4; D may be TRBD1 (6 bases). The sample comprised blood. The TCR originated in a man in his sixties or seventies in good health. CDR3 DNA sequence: TGTGCCAGTAGTGACAGGATTAAAAACATTCAGTACTTC. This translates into CASSDRIKNIQYF.